Each of the 27 T cell receptor beta chains below was sequenced from the same sample in a study of blood T cell repertoires in COVID-19. Only in-frame clones appear in the TCRdb table, and some are missing; sequencing was by immunoSEQ multiplex PCR. The repertoire holds 270,000 or so clones, with 80% to 85% as singletons. Input material: peripheral blood. Receptors were obtained from a woman aged 60-70 years with active or convalescent COVID-19.

The gene calls are TRBV30 and TRBJ1-2; maybe TRBD1 (6 bases). Trimming removed 0 bases at V and 8 bases at J, with 19 bases between. CDR3 length: 15 residues. The germline V gene has CDR1 GTSNPN and CDR2 SVGIG (reference sequence). The CDR3 nucleotides read TGTGCCTGGAGTGTACAGGGAATAGGGGGTATCGGCTACACCTTC. This sequence encodes CAWSVQGIGGIGYTF.

The rearrangement links TRBV18 to TRBJ2-3; perhaps TRBD2 as D (7 bases). The ends were cut back, 2 bases at V and 2 bases at J, with 14 bases in the middle. The CDR3 has 16 amino acids. The germline gives CDR1 KGHSH, CDR2 LQKENI. The CDR3: CASSPSGGGNTDTQYF. The CDR3 DNA reads as TGTGCCAGCTCACCATCGGGCGGGGGCAACACAGATACGCAGTATTTT.

This clone came up a few times. This sequence joins TRBV4-1 and TRBJ2-7; possibly TRBD1 for D (6 bases). V lost 4 bases to trimming and J lost 4 bases, with 17 bases between them. Germline CDR1 is MGHRA and CDR2 is YSYEKL. This CDR3 is built from 15 residues. The CDR3 coding sequence is TGCGCCAGCAGCCCATCGCCGGACAGTTTATACGAGCAGTACTTC. It codes for CASSPSPDSLYEQYF.

This sequence joins TRBV12-3 or TRBV12-4 and TRBJ2-5; no reliable D call. V was trimmed by 6 bases and J by 4 bases, leaving 6 bases between them. The CDR3 is made up of 11 amino acids. The CDR3: CASRARETQYF. The DNA of the CDR3 is TGTGCCAGCAGGGCTCGAGAGACCCAGTACTTC.

The sample holds a few counts of this clone. The rearrangement links TRBV10-1 to TRBJ1-1; D gene uncertain. Trimming stripped 0 bases from V and 3 bases from J, with 8 bases between. The CDR3 is 14 residues long. In germline, CDR1 is WNHNN, CDR2 SYGVQD (reference sequence). CDR3 protein: CASSESMTYTEAFF. The CDR3 DNA reads as TGCGCCAGCAGTGAGTCGATGACATACACTGAAGCTTTCTTT.

The chain combines TRBV4-1 with TRBJ2-5; the D gene is possibly TRBD2 (6 bases). The CDR3 length is 13 residues. Germline CDR1 MGHRA, CDR2 YSYEKL. With 0 bases removed from V and 7 bases from J, the gap between germline ends came to 9 bases. CDR3 loop: CASSQDPAGTQYF. CDR3 DNA sequence: TGCGCCAGCAGCCAAGATCCAGCGGGGACCCAGTACTTC.

CDR3 protein: CASSSGQPPYEQYF. The CDR3 DNA reads TGTGCCAGCAGCTCTGGACAGCCTCCCTACGAGCAGTACTTC. The rearrangement joins TRBV7-7 to TRBJ2-7; possible D gene TRBD1, 6 bases. The germline gives CDR1 SSHAT, CDR2 FNYEAQ (reference sequence). V was clipped by 4 bases and J by 2 bases, with 12 bases between them. The CDR3 extends over 14 amino acids.

In this sample, this clone turned up once. This chain links TRBV12-3 or TRBV12-4 with TRBJ1-2, with D unclear. V was trimmed by 3 bases and J by 8 bases, leaving 10 bases between them. CDR3 length: 12 amino acids. In DNA, the CDR3 is TGTGCCAGCAGTTTTGACCGACTGGGCTACACCTTC. Its translation: CASSFDRLGYTF.

The chain recombines TRBV3-1 (or the pseudogene TRBV3-2) with TRBJ2-1; the match to TRBD2 covers 16 bases. Germline-derived CDR1 and CDR2 are LGHDT and YNNKEL (reference sequence). After removal of 2 bases from V and 2 bases from J, the junction contained 3 bases not matched to a gene. The CDR3 has 18 amino acids. The CDR3 loop reads CASSQRGLAGGPYNEQFF. The CDR3 region has the DNA TGTGCCAGCAGCCAACGGGGACTAGCGGGGGGGCCCTACAATGAGCAGTTCTTC.

The CDR3 DNA follows: TGTGCCAGCAACAAGGGACAGGCGGGCACCGGGGAGCTGTTTTTT. Translation: CASNKGQAGTGELFF. The gene calls are TRBV2 and TRBJ2-2; 8 bases match TRBD1. Germline CDR1 is SNHLY and CDR2 is FYNNEI. Trimming at V came to 7 bases and at J to 4 bases, leaving 8 bases not matched to a gene. CDR3 length: 15 residues. Full variable domain (outside the CDR3, taken from reference TRBV2 and TRBJ2-2): EPEVTQTPSHQVTQMGQEVILRCVPISNHLYFYWYRQILGQKVEFLVSFYNNEISEKSEIFDDQFSVERPDGSNFTLKIRSTKLEDSAMYFCASNKGQAGTGELFFGEGSRLTVL.

The chain combines TRBV29-1 with TRBJ1-1; D is uncertain. Germline-derived CDR1 and CDR2 are SQVTM and ANQGSEA. The V end lost 5 bases, the J end lost 5 bases, and 12 bases lay between the germline ends. The CDR3 runs to 12 residues. The DNA of the CDR3 is TGCAGCGTTCGAGACGTCGGGACTGAAGCTTTCTTT. This translates into CSVRDVGTEAFF.

The chain carries TRBV5-6 and TRBJ1-1; 10 bases are a match to TRBD1. V shed 4 bases, J shed 1 base, and the junction held 7 bases outside the gene matches. Germline V gives CDR1 SGHDT, CDR2 YYEEEE. This CDR3 is 16 amino acids long. The CDR3 DNA reads TGTGCCAGCAGCGGGGACAGGGGAAAAGGGAACACTGAAGCTTTCTTT. It is translated as CASSGDRGKGNTEAFF.

The chain employs TRBV5-5 and TRBJ2-2; 8 nucleotides agree with TRBD2. The V and J ends lost 0 bases and 6 bases, in that order; junction bases with no gene match: 4. The CDR3 runs to 15 residues. Looked up from germline, CDR1 is SGHKS and CDR2 is YYEKEE (reference sequence). CDR3 protein: CASSLVAGGSGELFF. The CDR3 coding sequence is TGTGCCAGCAGCTTGGTTGCGGGGGGTTCCGGGGAGCTGTTTTTT.

This clone appeared a few times. The chain has TRBV7-6 and TRBJ2-7; 8 bases fit TRBD1. There are 15 residues in the CDR3. CDR1 SGHVS and CDR2 FNYEAQ come from the germline V gene. V lost 7 bases and J lost 1; bases outside the gene matches: 9. DNA of the CDR3: TGTGCCAGCACCCAAGGACAGGGAACGTCCTACGAGCAGTACTTC. It codes for CASTQGQGTSYEQYF.

The rearrangement links TRBV7-2 to TRBJ1-6; D might be TRBD1 (5 bases). V was shortened by 5 bases and J by 9 bases, with 14 bases between the two germline ends. The CDR3 runs to 14 residues. Germline CDR1 and CDR2: SGHTA and FQGNSA. CDR3 loop: CASSAGRVGSPLHF. Here the CDR3 DNA reads TGTGCCAGCAGCGCGGGGCGCGTTGGTTCACCCCTCCACTTT.

This sequence joins TRBV28 and TRBJ1-6, with 8 bases lining up with TRBD1. CDR3 length: 15 amino acids. CDR1 and CDR2 from the germline V gene are MDHEN and SYDVKM. The ends lost 5 bases at V and 8 bases at J; junction bases unmatched: 8. CDR3 sequence (DNA): TGTGCCAGCAGTCTCCCGACAGGGGTCGATTCACCCCTCCACTTT. It encodes CASSLPTGVDSPLHF.

The V gene is TRBV4-3, the J gene TRBJ2-5, with D perhaps matching TRBD2 (5 bases). V was cut by 4 bases and J by 4 bases, with 10 bases left in between. CDR1 and CDR2 from the germline V gene are LGHNA and YSLEER. The length of the CDR3 is 13 residues. This chain's CDR3 is CASSPTGRETQYF. CDR3 nucleotide sequence: TGCGCCAGCAGCCCAACGGGGAGAGAGACCCAGTACTTC.

This sequence joins TRBV19 and TRBJ1-1; the match to TRBD1 covers 8 bases. CDR1 and CDR2 from the germline V gene are LNHDA and SQIVND (reference sequence). V gave up 3 bases and J gave up 8 bases; unmatched junction bases: 5. The CDR3 contains 13 residues. CDR3 coding DNA: TGTGCCAGTAGTATCAGGGGGCGAGGGGAAGCTTTCTTT. Amino acid sequence: CASSIRGRGEAFF.

The sample holds one count of this clone. The chain is built from TRBV3-1 (or the pseudogene TRBV3-2) and TRBJ1-5; tentative D call: TRBD1 (6 bases). The CDR3 consists of 13 residues. Germline V gives CDR1 LGHDT, CDR2 YNNKEL (reference sequence). Trimming pared 1 base from V and 11 bases from J, leaving 12 bases between. The CDR3 region has the DNA TGTGCCAGCAGCCAAGGGACAGTGCAAGCCCAGCATTTT. Protein: CASSQGTVQAQHF.

The gene calls are TRBV5-4 and TRBJ1-2, with 9 bases matching TRBD1. Germline CDR1 SGHNT, CDR2 YYREEE (reference sequence). There are 15 residues in the CDR3. After removal of 3 bases from V and 4 bases from J, the junction contained 7 bases not matched to a gene. The CDR3 loop reads CASSSGQGSVYGYTF. The CDR3 region has the DNA TGTGCCAGCAGCTCGGGACAGGGAAGTGTCTATGGCTACACCTTC.

This chain links TRBV18 with TRBJ2-2; a weak D match, TRBD2 (6 bases). Trimming took off 3 bases at V and 6 bases at J, with 14 bases between the two ends. CDR3 size: 15 residues. Germline V gene sequence: CDR1 KGHSH, CDR2 LQKENI. The CDR3 loop reads CASSPSGEVPGELFF. The CDR3 DNA sequence: TGTGCCAGCTCACCCTCCGGGGAGGTCCCCGGGGAGCTGTTTTTT.

The chain combines TRBV5-1 with TRBJ1-2; D is unresolved. CDR3 length: 13 residues. Germline values: CDR1 SGHRS, CDR2 YFSETQ. Trimming stripped 0 bases from V and 3 bases from J, with 6 bases between. DNA of the CDR3: TGCGCCAGCAGCTTGGGCACAGACTATGGCTACACCTTC. Protein: CASSLGTDYGYTF.

CDR3 sequence: CASSSGPLELFF. The CDR3 bases are TGTGCCAGCAGCTCAGGGCCTCTGGAACTGTTTTTT. The chain joins TRBV6-5 to TRBJ1-4, with D possibly TRBD1 on 5 matching bases. The germline V and J ends were trimmed by 6 bases and 12 bases, with 14 bases remaining between them. The CDR3 has 12 amino acids. CDR1 MNHEY and CDR2 SVGAGI come from the germline V gene.

This clone was counted between two and nine times. This rearrangement joins TRBV24-1 to TRBJ1-5; no reliable D call. Germline V gene sequence: CDR1 KGHDR, CDR2 SFDVKD. The CDR3 has 13 amino acids. V lost 5 bases to trimming and J lost 7 bases, with 11 bases between them. CDR3 bases: TGTGCCACCAGTGCCAGTGAACGACAGCCCCAGCATTTT. Translation gives CATSASERQPQHF.

V is TRBV9 and J is TRBJ1-2; 8 nucleotides align to TRBD1. V lost 5 bases, J lost 4 bases, and 10 bases stayed unmatched. In germline, CDR1 is SGDLS, CDR2 YYNGEE. This CDR3 spans 15 amino acids. CDR3 protein: CASSPTGTGIYGYTF. The CDR3 coding sequence is TGTGCCAGCAGTCCGACCGGGACAGGTATCTATGGCTACACCTTC.

V and J are TRBV7-3 and TRBJ1-1; the match to TRBD1 covers 8 bases. The J segment lost 6 bases and the V segment lost 4 bases, leaving 4 bases of the junction unmatched. CDR1 is SGHTA and CDR2 is FQGTGA in the germline V gene. The CDR3 loop spans 13 amino acids. The CDR3 loop is CASSWTGLAEAFF. CDR3 bases: TGTGCCAGCAGCTGGACAGGGTTGGCTGAAGCTTTCTTT. Using reference TRBV7-3 and TRBJ1-1 for the parts outside the CDR3, the full variable domain is GAGVSQTPSNKVTEKGKYVELRCDPISGHTALYWYRQSLGQGPEFLIYFQGTGAADDSGLPNDRFFAVRPEGSVSTLKIQRTERGDSAVYLCASSWTGLAEAFFGQGTRLTVV.

The rearrangement joins TRBV13 to TRBJ2-2; D gene uncertain. The CDR3 runs 14 residues. CDR1 is PRHDT, CDR2 FYEKMQ, per germline (reference sequence). V was cut by 2 bases and J by 3 bases, with 7 bases left in between. CDR3 in DNA: TGTGCCAGCAGCTTAAAGAGATACACCGGGGAGCTGTTTTTT. Protein: CASSLKRYTGELFF.